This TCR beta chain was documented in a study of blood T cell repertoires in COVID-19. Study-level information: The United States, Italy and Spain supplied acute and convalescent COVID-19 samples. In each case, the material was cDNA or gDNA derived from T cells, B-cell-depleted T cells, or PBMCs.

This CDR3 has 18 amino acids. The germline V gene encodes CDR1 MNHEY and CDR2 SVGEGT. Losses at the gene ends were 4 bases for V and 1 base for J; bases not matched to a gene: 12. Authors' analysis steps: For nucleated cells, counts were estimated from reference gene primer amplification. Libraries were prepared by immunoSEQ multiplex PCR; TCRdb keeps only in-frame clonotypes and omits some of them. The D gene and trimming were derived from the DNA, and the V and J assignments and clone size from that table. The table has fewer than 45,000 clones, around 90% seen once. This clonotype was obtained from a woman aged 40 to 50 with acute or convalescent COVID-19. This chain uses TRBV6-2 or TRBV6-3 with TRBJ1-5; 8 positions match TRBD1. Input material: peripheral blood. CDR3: CASSLHRGLALSNQPQHF. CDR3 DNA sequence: TGTGCCAGCAGTTTACACAGGGGGTTGGCCCTAAGCAATCAGCCCCAGCATTTT.